Listed below are T cell receptor beta chains from one sample, sequenced in a study of OX40 agonist ivuxolimab in advanced cancers. The assay was immunoSEQ multiplex PCR, and TCRdb's table has in-frame clones only and misses some. The sample lists under 80,000 clones; roughly 90% were seen once. The material sequenced was CD4+ or CD8+ T cells sorted from blood, taken in a trial of the OX40 agonist ivuxolimab. These TCRs come from an adult with an advanced solid tumor such as melanoma, head and neck, liver or kidney cancer. Each CDR3 is given with its conserved first and last residue. The D gene is left open where the match is weak. The size of a clone is reported for some rows only, either as once, few or many, or as a class for expanded clones.

j_call | v_call | d_call | clone_size | cdr3_aa | cdr3_nt
TRBJ1-4 | TRBV27 | NA | NA | CASSLRSRQAEKLFF | TGTGCCAGCAGTTTAAGATCAAGACAGGCTGAAAAACTGTTTTTT
TRBJ1-2 | TRBV30 | NA | NA | CAWSSGAPPLPNYGYTF | TGTGCCTGGAGTTCCGGGGCGCCCCCCCTCCCCAACTATGGCTACACCTTC
TRBJ2-1 | TRBV5-6 | NA | NA | CASSKRTGEVYNEQFF | TGTGCCAGCAGCAAACGGACCGGGGAGGTCTACAATGAGCAGTTCTTC
TRBJ1-1 | TRBV7-9 | NA | few | CAGSRVLEAFF | TGTGCCGGATCCCGGGTTCTTGAAGCTTTCTTT
TRBJ1-1 | TRBV6-4 | TRBD1 | NA | CASSETRQGHTEAFF | TGTGCCAGCAGCGAAACCAGACAGGGTCACACTGAAGCTTTCTTT
TRBJ1-1 | TRBV7-2 | NA | NA | CASSFRGQADAFF | TGTGCCAGCAGCTTCAGGGGTCAGGCCGACGCTTTCTTT
TRBJ1-1 | TRBV27 | NA | NA | CASSSLWQPFLNTEAFF | TGTGCCAGCAGTTCCCTGTGGCAGCCCTTCCTGAACACTGAAGCTTTCTTT
TRBJ2-7 | TRBV5-6 | NA | NA | CASSLSVRGFYELYF | TGTGCCAGCAGCTTATCAGTTCGGGGGTTCTACGAGCTGTACTTC
TRBJ2-1 | TRBV9 | NA | NA | CASSVELAYNEQFF | TGTGCCAGCAGCGTAGAACTAGCCTACAATGAGCAGTTCTTC
TRBJ1-1 | TRBV27 | NA | NA | CASSLSFMNTEAFF | TGTGCCAGCAGTTTATCCTTTATGAACACTGAAGCTTTCTTT
TRBJ1-5 | TRBV28 | NA | once | CASSFGRGNQPQHF | TGTGCCAGCAGTTTTGGAAGGGGCAATCAGCCCCAGCATTTT